These T cell receptor beta chains were read from a single sample in a study of shared clonotypes between healthy human individuals. Only in-frame clones appear in the TCRdb table, and some are missing; sequencing was by immunoSEQ multiplex PCR. Of 1,400,000 or so clones listed, roughly 98.5% are singletons. The specimen sequenced was naive CD4+ T cells sorted from blood. Receptor source: a man aged 30 to 39 in good health. The CDR3 runs from the conserved cysteine through the conserved F or W. The D gene is left open where the match is weak. Where a row states a size, it is once, few, many or the class of an expanded clone; other rows omit it.

V,D,J,size,DNA,CDR3
TRBV11-2,NA,TRBJ2-7,NA,TGTGCCAGCAGCTTAGTCCTGGGGTCCTACGAGCAGTACTTC,CASSLVLGSYEQYF
TRBV7-9,TRBD2,TRBJ2-1,few,TGTGCCAGCAGTCTGAGCGGGAGAGATGAGCAGTTCTTC,CASSLSGRDEQFF
TRBV5-1,TRBD1,TRBJ1-2,NA,TGCGCCAGCAAAACTTCGGGACAGGGATCCTATGGCTACACCTTC,CASKTSGQGSYGYTF
TRBV28,NA,TRBJ2-2,NA,TGTGCCAGCAGTTTTCGGGGGAATCGGGGATTCGGGGAGCTGTTTTTT,CASSFRGNRGFGELFF
TRBV5-4,NA,TRBJ1-2,NA,TGTGCCAGCAGCTTGGCGTTGGCAGGGAGCTATGGCTACACCTTC,CASSLALAGSYGYTF
TRBV10-1,TRBD2,TRBJ2-1,NA,TGCGCCAGCAGTGAGACTAGCGGGAGGGACTACAATGAGCAGTTCTTC,CASSETSGRDYNEQFF
TRBV5-1,NA,TRBJ1-4,NA,TGCGCCAGCAGCTCGGGGGCTATTAATGAAAAACTGTTTTTT,CASSSGAINEKLFF
TRBV7-3,NA,TRBJ2-2,NA,TGTGCCAGCAGCTTAAAGGGTCGGTACACCGGGGAGCTGTTTTTT,CASSLKGRYTGELFF
TRBV25-1,NA,TRBJ1-3,NA,TGTGCCAGCCGGGAAGGGAGAAACACCATATATTTT,CASREGRNTIYF
TRBV7-2,NA,TRBJ2-7,NA,TGTGCCAGCAGCCGGGACTTCCTGACCTACGAGCAGTACTTC,CASSRDFLTYEQYF